The source of this TCR beta chain is a study of blood T cell repertoires in COVID-19. Germline CDR1 reads LGHDT; CDR2 reads YNNKEL (reference sequence). J gave up 1 base and V 1 base, and 8 bases lay outside the gene matches. This CDR3 contains 17 residues. Profiling relied on immunoSEQ multiplex PCR, and the TCRdb table lists in-frame clones only, not all of them. The sample gives under 300,000 clones, approximately 82% of which show up once; approximately 16% is in the top ten. The sample comprised PBMCs or T cells enriched from blood (not recorded which). The chain is built from TRBV3-1 (or the pseudogene TRBV3-2) and TRBJ2-5; the match to TRBD2 covers 8 bases. The receptor comes from a man aged 40-49 years who had recovered from COVID-19. For the CDR3, the DNA is TGTGCCAGCAGCCAAGGGAGGGCGCGGGGGGCCCAAGAGACCCAGTACTTC. Translated, it gives CASSQGRARGAQETQYF.